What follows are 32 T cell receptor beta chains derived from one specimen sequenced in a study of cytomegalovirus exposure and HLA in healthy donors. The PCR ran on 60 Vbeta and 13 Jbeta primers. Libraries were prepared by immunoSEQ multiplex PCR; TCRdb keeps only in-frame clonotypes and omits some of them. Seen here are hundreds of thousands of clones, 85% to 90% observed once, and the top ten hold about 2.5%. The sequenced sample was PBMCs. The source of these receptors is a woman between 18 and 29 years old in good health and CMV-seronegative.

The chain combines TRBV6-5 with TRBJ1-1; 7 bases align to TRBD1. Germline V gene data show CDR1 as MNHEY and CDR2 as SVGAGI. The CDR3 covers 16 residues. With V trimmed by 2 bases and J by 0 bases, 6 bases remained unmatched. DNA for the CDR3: TGTGCCAGCAGTTACCGGACAGGAACAATGAACACTGAAGCTTTCTTT. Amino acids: CASSYRTGTMNTEAFF.

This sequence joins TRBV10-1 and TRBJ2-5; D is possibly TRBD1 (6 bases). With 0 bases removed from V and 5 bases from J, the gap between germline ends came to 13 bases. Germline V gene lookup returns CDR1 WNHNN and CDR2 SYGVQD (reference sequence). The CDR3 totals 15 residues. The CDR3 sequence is CASSESAIGGETQYF. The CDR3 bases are TGCGCCAGCAGTGAGTCGGCAATAGGGGGTGAGACCCAGTACTTC.

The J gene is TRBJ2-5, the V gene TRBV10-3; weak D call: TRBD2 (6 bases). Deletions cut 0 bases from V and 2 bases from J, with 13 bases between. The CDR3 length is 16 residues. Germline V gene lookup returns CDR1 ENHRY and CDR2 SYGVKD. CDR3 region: CAISESSAGGQETQYF. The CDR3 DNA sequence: TGTGCCATCAGTGAGTCCTCCGCCGGGGGTCAAGAGACCCAGTACTTC.

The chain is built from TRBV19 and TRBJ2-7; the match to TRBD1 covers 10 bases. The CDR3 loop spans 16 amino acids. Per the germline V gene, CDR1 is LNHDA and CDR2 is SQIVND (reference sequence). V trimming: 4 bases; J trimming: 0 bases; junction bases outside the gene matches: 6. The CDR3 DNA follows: TGTGCCAGTAGTACCAAGACAGGGGGCTACTCCTACGAGCAGTACTTC. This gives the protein CASSTKTGGYSYEQYF.

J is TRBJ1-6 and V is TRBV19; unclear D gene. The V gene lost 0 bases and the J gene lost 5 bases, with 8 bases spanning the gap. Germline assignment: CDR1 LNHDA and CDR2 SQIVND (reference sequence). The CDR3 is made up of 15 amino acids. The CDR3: CASSIEATDNSPLHF. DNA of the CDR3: TGTGCCAGTAGTATAGAAGCGACGGATAATTCACCCCTCCACTTT. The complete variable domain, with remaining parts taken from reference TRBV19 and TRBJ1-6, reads DGGITQSPKYLFRKEGQNVTLSCEQNLNHDAMYWYRQDPGQGLRLIYYSQIVNDFQKGDIAEGYSVSREKKESFPLTVTSAQKNPTAFYLCASSIEATDNSPLHFGNGTRLTVT.

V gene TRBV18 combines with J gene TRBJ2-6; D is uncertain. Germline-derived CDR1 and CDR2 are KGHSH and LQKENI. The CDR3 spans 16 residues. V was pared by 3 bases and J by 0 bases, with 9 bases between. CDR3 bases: TGTGCCAGCTCACCCGCCAGAAACTCTGGGGCCAACGTCCTGACTTTC. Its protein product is CASSPARNSGANVLTF. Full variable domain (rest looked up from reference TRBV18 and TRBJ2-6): NAGVMQNPRHLVRRRGQEARLRCSPMKGHSHVYWYRQLPEEGLKFMVYLQKENIIDESGMPKERFSAEFPKEGPSILRIQQVVRGDSAAYFCASSPARNSGANVLTFGAGSRLTVL.

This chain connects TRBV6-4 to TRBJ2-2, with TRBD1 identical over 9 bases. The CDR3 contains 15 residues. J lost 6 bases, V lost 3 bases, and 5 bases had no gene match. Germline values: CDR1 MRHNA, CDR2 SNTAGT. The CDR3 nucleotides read TGTGCCAGCAGTGAAGAACAGGGGGCCGCCGGGGAGCTGTTTTTT. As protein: CASSEEQGAAGELFF.

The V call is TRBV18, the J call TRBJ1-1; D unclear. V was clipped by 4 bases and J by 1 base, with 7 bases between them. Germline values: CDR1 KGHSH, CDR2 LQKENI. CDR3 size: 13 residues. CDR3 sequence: CASSHPGNTEAFF. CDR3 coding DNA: TGTGCCAGCTCACACCCAGGGAACACTGAAGCTTTCTTT. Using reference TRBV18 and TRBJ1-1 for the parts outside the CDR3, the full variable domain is NAGVMQNPRHLVRRRGQEARLRCSPMKGHSHVYWYRQLPEEGLKFMVYLQKENIIDESGMPKERFSAEFPKEGPSILRIQQVVRGDSAAYFCASSHPGNTEAFFGQGTRLTVV.

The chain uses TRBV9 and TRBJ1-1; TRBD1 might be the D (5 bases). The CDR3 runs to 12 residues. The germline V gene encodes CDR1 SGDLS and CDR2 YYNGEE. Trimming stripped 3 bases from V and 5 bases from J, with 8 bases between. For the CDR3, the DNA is TGTGCCAGCAGCGGCGGGGGAACTGAAGCTTTCTTT. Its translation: CASSGGGTEAFF.

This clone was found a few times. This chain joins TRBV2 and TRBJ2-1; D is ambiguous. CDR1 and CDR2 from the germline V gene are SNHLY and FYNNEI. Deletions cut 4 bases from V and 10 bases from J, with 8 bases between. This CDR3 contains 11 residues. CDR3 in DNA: TGTGCCAGCAGTGTGAATCGGGAGCAGTTCTTC. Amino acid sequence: CASSVNREQFF.

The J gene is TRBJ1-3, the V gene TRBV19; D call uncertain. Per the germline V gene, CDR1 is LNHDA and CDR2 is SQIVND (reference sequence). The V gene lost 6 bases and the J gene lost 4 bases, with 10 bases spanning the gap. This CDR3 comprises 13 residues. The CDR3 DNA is TGTGCCAGTAGCGGGAGCTTGGGAAACACCATATATTTT. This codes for CASSGSLGNTIYF.

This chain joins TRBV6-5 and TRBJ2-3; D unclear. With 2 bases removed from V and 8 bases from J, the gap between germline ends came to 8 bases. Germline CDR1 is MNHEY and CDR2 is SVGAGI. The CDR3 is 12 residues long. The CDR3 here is CASSYGSGTQYF. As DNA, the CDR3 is TGTGCCAGCAGTTACGGCTCGGGTACGCAGTATTTT.

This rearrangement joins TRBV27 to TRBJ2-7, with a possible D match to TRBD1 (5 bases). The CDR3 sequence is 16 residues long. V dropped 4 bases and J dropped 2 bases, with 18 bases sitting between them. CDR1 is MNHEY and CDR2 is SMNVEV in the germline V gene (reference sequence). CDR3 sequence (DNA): TGTGCCAGCAGTTCGCTTCCCCCGACAGTTACCTACGAGCAGTACTTC. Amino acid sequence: CASSSLPPTVTYEQYF.

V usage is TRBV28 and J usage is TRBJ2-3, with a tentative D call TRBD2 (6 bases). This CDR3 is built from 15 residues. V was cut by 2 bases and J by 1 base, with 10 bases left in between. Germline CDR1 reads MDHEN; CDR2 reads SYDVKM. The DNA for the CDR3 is TGTGCCAGCAGTTTAGCGGGACGGGGCACAGATACGCAGTATTTT. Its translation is CASSLAGRGTDTQYF. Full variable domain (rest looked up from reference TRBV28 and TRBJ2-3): DVKVTQSSRYLVKRTGEKVFLECVQDMDHENMFWYRQDPGLGLRLIYFSYDVKMKEKGDIPEGYSVSREKKERFSLILESASTNQTSMYLCASSLAGRGTDTQYFGPGTRLTVL.

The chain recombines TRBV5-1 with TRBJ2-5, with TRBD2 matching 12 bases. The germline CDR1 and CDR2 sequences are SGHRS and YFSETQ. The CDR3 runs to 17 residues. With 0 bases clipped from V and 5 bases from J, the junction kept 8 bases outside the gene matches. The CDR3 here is CASSLGASGGAVETQYF. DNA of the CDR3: TGCGCCAGCAGCTTGGGTGCTAGCGGGGGGGCCGTGGAGACCCAGTACTTC.

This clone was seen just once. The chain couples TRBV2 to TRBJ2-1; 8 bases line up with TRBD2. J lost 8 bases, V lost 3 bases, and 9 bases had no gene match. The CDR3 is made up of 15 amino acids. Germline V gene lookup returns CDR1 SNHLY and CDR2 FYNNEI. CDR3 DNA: TGTGCCAGCAGTGATCCGGGGGGGCCGCTCCATGAGCAGTTCTTC. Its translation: CASSDPGGPLHEQFF.

The CDR3 protein is CASSFLDRDEQYF. DNA of the CDR3: TGTGCCAGCAGTTTCCTCGACAGGGACGAGCAGTACTTC. This chain connects TRBV27 to TRBJ2-7; 7 bases are shared with TRBD1. CDR3 length: 13 amino acids. V lost 3 bases to trimming and J lost 5 bases; unmatched junction nucleotides: 4. CDR1 is MNHEY, CDR2 SMNVEV, per germline (reference sequence).

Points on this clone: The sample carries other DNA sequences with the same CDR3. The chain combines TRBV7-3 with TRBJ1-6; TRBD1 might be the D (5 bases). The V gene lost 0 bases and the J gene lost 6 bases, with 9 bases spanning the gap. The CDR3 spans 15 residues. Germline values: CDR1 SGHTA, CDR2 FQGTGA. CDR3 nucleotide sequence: TGTGCCAGCAGCTTAACCGGAGGGGCTAATTCACCCCTCCACTTT. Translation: CASSLTGGANSPLHF. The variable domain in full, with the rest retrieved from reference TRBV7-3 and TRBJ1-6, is GAGVSQTPSNKVTEKGKYVELRCDPISGHTALYWYRQSLGQGPEFLIYFQGTGAADDSGLPNDRFFAVRPEGSVSTLKIQRTERGDSAVYLCASSLTGGANSPLHFGNGTRLTVT.

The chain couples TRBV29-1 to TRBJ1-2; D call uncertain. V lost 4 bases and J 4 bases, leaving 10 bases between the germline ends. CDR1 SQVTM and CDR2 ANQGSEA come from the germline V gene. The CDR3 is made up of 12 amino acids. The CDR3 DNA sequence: TGCAGCGTTGGAACCCCACTCTATGGCTACACCTTC. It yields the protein CSVGTPLYGYTF.

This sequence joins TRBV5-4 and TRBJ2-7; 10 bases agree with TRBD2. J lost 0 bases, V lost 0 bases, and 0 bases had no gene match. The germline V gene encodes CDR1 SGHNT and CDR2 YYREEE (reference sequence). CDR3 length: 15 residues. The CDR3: CASSLGTSGSYEQYF. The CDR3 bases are TGTGCCAGCAGCTTGGGGACTAGCGGCTCCTACGAGCAGTACTTC. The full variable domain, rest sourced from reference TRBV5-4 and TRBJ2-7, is ETGVTQSPTHLIKTRGQQVTLRCSSQSGHNTVSWYQQALGQGPQFIFQYYREEENGRGNFPPRFSGLQFPNYSSELNVNALELDDSALYLCASSLGTSGSYEQYFGPGTRLTVT.

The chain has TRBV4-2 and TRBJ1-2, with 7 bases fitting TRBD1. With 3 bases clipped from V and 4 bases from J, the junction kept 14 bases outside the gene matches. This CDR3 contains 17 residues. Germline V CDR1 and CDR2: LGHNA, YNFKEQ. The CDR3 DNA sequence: TGTGCCAGCAGCCACCTCCCCGAGGCAGGGACAGTCTATGGCTACACCTTC. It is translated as CASSHLPEAGTVYGYTF.

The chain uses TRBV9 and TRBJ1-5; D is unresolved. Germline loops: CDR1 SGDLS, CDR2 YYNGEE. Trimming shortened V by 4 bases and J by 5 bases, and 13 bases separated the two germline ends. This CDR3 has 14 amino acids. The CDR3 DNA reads TGTGCCAGCAGCCCCTCCTTTATTCATCAGCCCCAGCATTTT. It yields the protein CASSPSFIHQPQHF.

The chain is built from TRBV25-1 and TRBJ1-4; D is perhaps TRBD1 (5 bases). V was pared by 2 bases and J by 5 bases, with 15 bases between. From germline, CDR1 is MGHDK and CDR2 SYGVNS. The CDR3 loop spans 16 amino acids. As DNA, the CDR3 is TGTGCCAGCAGTGAAATTTTGGGGCCGGCAAATGAAAAACTGTTTTTT. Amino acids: CASSEILGPANEKLFF. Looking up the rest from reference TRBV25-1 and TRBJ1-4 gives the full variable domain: EADIYQTPRYLVIGTGKKITLECSQTMGHDKMYWYQQDPGMELHLIHYSYGVNSTEKGDLSSESTVSRIRTEHFPLTLESARPSHTSQYLCASSEILGPANEKLFFGSGTQLSVL.

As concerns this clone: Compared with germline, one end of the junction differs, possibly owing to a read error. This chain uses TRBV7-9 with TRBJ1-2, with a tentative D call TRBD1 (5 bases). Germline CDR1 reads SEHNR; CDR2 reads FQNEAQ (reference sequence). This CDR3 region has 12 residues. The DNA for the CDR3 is TGTTCCAGCAGTTCACAGGATTATGGCTACACCTTC. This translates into CSSSSQDYGYTF.

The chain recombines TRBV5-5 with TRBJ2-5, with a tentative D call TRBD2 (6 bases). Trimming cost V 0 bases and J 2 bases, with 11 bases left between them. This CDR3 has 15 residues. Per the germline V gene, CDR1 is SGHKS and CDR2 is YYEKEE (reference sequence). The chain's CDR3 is CASSLGWRDQETQYF. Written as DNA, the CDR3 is TGTGCCAGCAGCTTGGGCTGGAGGGATCAAGAGACCCAGTACTTC.

Here the CDR3 reads CASSLTSGGGVDEQFF. The CDR3 bases are TGCGCCAGCAGCCTGACTAGCGGGGGGGGTGTTGATGAGCAGTTCTTC. The chain links TRBV5-1 to TRBJ2-1, with TRBD2 matching 14 bases. Unmatched junction bases numbered 8, after V lost 4 bases and J lost 8 bases. The germline V gene has CDR1 SGHRS and CDR2 YFSETQ. CDR3 length equals 16 residues.

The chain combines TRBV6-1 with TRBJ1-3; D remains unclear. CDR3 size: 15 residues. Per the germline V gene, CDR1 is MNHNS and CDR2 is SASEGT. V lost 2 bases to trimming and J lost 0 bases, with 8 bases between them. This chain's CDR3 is CASSELDSSGNTIYF. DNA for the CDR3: TGTGCCAGCAGTGAATTAGATTCCTCTGGAAACACCATATATTTT.

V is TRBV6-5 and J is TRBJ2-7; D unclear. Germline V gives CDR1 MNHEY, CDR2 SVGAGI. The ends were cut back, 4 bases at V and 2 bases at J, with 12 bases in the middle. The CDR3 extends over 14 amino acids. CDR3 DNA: TGTGCCAGCAGTTTAGAATTCGCCGCCTACGAGCAGTACTTC. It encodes CASSLEFAAYEQYF.

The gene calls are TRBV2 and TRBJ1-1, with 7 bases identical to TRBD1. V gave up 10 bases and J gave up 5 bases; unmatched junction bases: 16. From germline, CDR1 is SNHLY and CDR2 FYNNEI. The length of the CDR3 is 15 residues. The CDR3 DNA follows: TGTGCCATCGAAACGGGGGCAGGGGGTAGGACTGAAGCTTTCTTT. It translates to CAIETGAGGRTEAFF. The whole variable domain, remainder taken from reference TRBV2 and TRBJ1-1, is EPEVTQTPSHQVTQMGQEVILRCVPISNHLYFYWYRQILGQKVEFLVSFYNNEISEKSEIFDDQFSVERPDGSNFTLKIRSTKLEDSAMYFCAIETGAGGRTEAFFGQGTRLTVV.

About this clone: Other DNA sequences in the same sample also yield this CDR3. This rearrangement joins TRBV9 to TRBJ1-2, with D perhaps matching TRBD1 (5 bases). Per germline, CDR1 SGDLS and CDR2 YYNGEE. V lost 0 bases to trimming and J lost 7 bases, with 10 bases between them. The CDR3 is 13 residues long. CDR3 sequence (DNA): TGTGCCAGCAGCGTAGGCGGGACCGGTGGCTACACCTTC. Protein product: CASSVGGTGGYTF.

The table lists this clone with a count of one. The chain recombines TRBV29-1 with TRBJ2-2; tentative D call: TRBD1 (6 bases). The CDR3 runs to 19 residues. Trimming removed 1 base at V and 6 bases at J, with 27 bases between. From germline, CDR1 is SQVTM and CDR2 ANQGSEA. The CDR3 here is CSVEGSLPSKGHCPGELFF. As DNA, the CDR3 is TGCAGCGTTGAAGGGTCGTTACCCTCTAAGGGACATTGTCCCGGGGAGCTGTTTTTT.

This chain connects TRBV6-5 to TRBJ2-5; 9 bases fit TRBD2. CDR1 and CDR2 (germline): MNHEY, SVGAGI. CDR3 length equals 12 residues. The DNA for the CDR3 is TGTGTCACTAGCGGGCGGGGGGAGACCCAGTACTTC. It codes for CVTSGRGETQYF.